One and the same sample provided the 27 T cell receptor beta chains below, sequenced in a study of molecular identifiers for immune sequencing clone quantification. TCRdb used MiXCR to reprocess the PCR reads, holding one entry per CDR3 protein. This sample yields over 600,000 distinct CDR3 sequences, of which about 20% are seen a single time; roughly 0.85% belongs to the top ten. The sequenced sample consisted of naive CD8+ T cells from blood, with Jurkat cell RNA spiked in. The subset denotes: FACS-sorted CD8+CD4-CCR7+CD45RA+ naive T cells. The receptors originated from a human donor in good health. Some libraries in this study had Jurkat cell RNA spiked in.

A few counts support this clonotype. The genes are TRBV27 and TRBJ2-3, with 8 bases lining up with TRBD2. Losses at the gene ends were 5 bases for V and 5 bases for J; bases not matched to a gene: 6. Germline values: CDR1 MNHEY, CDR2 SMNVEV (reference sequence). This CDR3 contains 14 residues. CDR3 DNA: TGTGCCAGCAGTCCCGGACTAGCTCTAGATACGCAGTATTTT. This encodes CASSPGLALDTQYF.

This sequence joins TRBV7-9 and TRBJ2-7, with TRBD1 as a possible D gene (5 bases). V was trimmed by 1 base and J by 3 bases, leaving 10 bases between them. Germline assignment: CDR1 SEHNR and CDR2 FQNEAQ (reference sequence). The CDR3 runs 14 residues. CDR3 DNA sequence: TGTGCCAGCAGCTTAGACAGGCCAGTCTACGAGCAGTACTTC. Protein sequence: CASSLDRPVYEQYF.

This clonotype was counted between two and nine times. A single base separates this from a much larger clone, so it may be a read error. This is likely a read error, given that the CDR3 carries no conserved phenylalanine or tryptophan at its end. CDR3: CASSVATLPETQYL. CDR3 DNA sequence: TGTGCCAGCAGCGTAGCGACACTGCCCGAGACCCAGTACCTC. This chain connects TRBV7-2 to TRBJ2-5; TRBD2 is a possible D gene (5 bases). The CDR3 is 14 residues long. From germline, CDR1 is SGHTA and CDR2 FQGNSA.

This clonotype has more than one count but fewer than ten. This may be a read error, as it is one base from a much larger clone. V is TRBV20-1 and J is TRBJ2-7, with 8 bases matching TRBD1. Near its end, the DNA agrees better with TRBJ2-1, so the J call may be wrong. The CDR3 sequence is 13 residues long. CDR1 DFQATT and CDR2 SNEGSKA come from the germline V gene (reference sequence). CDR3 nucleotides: TGCAGTGCTAGAATATCAGGGGGCTACGAGCAGTTCTTC. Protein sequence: CSARISGGYEQFF.

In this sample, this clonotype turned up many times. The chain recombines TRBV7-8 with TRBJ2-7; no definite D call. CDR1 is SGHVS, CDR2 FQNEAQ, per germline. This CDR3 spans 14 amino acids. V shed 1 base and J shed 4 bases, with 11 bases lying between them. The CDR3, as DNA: TGTGCCAGCAGCTTAGGCCCGCGTGAGTACGAGCAGTACTTC. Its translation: CASSLGPREYEQYF.

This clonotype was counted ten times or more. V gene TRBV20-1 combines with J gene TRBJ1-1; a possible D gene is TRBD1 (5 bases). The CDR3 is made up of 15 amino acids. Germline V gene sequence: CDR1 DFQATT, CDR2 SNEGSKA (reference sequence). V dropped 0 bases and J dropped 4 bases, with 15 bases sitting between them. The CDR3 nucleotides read TGCAGTGCTAGAGACAGGGTTGGCCCGGGCACTGAAGCTTTCTTT. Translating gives CSARDRVGPGTEAFF.

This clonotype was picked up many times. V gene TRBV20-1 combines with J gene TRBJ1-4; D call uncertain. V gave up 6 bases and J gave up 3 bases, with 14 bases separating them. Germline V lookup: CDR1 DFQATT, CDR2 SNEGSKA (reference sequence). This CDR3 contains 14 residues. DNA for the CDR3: TGCAGTGCCCGATTGCAAAGCCCTAATGAAAAACTGTTTTTT. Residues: CSARLQSPNEKLFF.

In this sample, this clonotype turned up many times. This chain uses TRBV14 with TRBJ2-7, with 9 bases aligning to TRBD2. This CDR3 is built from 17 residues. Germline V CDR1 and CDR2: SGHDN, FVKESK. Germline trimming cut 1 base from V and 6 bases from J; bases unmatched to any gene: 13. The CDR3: CASSQGRRLAEGGEQYF. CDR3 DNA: TGTGCCAGCAGCCAAGGAAGGCGACTAGCGGAGGGGGGCGAGCAGTACTTC.

The CDR3 DNA reads TGTGCCAGCAGCGCCGGGGAATACTCGGGGATCTACGAGCAGTACTTC. It is translated as CASSAGEYSGIYEQYF. The rearrangement uses TRBV9 and TRBJ2-7; a weak D match, TRBD2 (5 bases). V lost 3 bases and J lost 3, with 19 bases in between. The CDR3 totals 16 residues. CDR1 and CDR2 from the germline V gene are SGDLS and YYNGEE. Together with reference TRBV9 and TRBJ2-7, the CDR3 gives the full variable domain: DSGVTQTPKHLITATGQRVTLRCSPRSGDLSVYWYQQSLDQGLQFLIQYYNGEERAKGNILERFSAQQFPDLHSELNLSSLELGDSALYFCASSAGEYSGIYEQYFGPGTRLTVT.

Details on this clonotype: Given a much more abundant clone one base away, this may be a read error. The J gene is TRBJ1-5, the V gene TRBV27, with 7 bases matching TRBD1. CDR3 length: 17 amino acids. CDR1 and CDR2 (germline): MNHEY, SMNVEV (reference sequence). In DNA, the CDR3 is TGTGCCAGCGGTTTATCGATGAGACAGGGATACAATCAGCCCCAGCATTTT. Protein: CASGLSMRQGYNQPQHF.

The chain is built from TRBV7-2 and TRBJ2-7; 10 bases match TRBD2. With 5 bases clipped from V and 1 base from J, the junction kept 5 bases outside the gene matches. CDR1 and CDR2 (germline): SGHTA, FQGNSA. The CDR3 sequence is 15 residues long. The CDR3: CASSNWTSGSYEQYF. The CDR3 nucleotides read TGTGCCAGCAGCAACTGGACTAGCGGATCCTACGAGCAGTACTTC.

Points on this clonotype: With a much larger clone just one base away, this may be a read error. The CDR3 here is CSASSGQANTEAFF. In DNA form, the CDR3 reads TGCAGCGCCTCATCGGGACAGGCGAACACTGAAGCTTTCTTT. V and J are TRBV29-1 and TRBJ1-1; 8 bases fit TRBD1. Trimming at V came to 7 bases and at J to 1 base, leaving 8 bases not matched to a gene. The CDR3 has 14 residues. The germline V gene encodes CDR1 SQVTM and CDR2 ANQGSEA.

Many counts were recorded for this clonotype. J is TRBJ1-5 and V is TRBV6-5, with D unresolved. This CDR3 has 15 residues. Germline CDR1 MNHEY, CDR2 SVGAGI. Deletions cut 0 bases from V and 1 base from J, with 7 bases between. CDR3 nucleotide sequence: TGTGCCAGCAGTTACTCGATCGGCAGCAATCAGCCCCAGCATTTT. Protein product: CASSYSIGSNQPQHF.

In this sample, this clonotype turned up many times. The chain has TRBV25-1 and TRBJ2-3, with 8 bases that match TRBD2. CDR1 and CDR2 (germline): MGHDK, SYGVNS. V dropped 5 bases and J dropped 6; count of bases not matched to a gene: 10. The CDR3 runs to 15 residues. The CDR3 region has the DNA TGTGCCAGCAGTCCCCGCTATGCGGGAGGCGATACGCAGTATTTT. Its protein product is CASSPRYAGGDTQYF.

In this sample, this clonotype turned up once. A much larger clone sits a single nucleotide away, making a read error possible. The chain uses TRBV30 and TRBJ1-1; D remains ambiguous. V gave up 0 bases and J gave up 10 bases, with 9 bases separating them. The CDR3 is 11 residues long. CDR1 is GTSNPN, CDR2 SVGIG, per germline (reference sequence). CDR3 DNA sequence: TGTGCCTGGAGTGTACGTGGTGGAGCTTTCTTT. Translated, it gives CAWSVRGGAFF.

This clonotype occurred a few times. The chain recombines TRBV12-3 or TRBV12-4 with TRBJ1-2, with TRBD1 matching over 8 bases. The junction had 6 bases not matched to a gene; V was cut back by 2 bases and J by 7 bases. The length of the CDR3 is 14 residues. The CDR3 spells CASSLKQGAFGYTF. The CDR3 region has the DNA TGTGCCAGCAGTTTAAAGCAGGGGGCGTTTGGCTACACCTTC.

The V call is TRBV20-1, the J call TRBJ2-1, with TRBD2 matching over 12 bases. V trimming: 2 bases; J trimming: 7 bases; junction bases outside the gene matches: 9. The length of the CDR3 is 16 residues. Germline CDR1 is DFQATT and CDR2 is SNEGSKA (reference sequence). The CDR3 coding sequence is TGCAGTGCTAGACCCGGACTAGCGGGACCCTGGAATGAGCAGTTCTTC. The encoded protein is CSARPGLAGPWNEQFF.

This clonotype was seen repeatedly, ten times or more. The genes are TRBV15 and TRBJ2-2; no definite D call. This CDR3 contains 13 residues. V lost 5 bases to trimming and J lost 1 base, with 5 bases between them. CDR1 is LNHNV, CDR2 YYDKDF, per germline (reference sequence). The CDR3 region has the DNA TGTGCCACCAGCGTCAGGAACACCGGGGAGCTGTTTTTT. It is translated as CATSVRNTGELFF.

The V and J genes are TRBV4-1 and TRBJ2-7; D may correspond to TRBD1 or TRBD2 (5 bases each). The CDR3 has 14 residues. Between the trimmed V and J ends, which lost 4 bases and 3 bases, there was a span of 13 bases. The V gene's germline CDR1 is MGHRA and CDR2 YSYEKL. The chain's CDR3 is CASSRGVASYEQYF. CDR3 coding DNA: TGCGCCAGCAGCCGAGGGGTAGCTAGCTACGAGCAGTACTTC.

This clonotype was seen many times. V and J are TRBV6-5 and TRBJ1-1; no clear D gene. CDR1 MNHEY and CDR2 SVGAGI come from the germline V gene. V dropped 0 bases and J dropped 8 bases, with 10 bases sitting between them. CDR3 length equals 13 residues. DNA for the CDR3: TGTGCCAGCAGTTACTCGATCGCGGGGGAAGCTTTCTTT. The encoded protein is CASSYSIAGEAFF.

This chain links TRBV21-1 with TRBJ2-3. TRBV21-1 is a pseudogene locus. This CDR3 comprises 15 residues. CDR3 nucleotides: TGTGCCAGCAGCAGGACCGAAGCCCGCACAGATACGCAGTATTTT. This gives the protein CASSRTEARTDTQYF.

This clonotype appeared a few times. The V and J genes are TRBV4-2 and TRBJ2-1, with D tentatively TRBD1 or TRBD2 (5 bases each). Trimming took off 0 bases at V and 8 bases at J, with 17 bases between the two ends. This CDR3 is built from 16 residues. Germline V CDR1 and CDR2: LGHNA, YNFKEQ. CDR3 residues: CASSQDSGTPWDEQFF. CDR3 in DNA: TGTGCCAGCAGCCAAGATTCCGGGACGCCCTGGGATGAGCAGTTCTTC.

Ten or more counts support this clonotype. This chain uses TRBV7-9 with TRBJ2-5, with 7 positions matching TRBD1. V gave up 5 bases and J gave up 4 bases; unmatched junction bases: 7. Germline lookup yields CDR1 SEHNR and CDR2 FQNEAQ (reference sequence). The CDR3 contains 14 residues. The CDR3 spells CASSDRTGPETQYF. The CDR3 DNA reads TGTGCCAGCAGCGATAGGACAGGTCCAGAGACCCAGTACTTC.

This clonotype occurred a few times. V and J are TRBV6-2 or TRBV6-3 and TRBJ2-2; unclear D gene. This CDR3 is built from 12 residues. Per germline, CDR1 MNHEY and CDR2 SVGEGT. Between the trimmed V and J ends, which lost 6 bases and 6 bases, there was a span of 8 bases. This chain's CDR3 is CASRLLAGELFF. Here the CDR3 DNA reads TGTGCCAGCAGGCTATTAGCCGGGGAGCTGTTTTTT.

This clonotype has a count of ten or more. The CDR3 loop reads CSARSGLGNTIYF. The CDR3 DNA reads TGCAGTGCTAGATCAGGGTTGGGAAACACCATATATTTT. This rearrangement joins TRBV20-1 to TRBJ1-3; D perhaps matches TRBD1 (5 bases). Germline CDR1 reads DFQATT; CDR2 reads SNEGSKA (reference sequence). The ends were cut back, 2 bases at V and 4 bases at J, with 9 bases in the middle. The CDR3 runs 13 residues.

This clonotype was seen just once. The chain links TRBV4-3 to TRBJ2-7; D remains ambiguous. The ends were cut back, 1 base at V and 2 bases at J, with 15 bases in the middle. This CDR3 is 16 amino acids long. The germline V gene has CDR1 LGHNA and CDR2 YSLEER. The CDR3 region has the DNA TGCGCCAGCAGCCAAGCCCCTCGGAGCCCAACCTACGAGCAGTACTTC. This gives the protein CASSQAPRSPTYEQYF.

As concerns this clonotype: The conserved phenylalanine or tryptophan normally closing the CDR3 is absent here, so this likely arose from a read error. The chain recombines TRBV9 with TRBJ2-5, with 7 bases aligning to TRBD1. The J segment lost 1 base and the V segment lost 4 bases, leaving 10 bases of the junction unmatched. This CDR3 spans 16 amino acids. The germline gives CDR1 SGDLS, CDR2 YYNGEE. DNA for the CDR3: TGTGCCAGCAGCCTTACGGCAGGGGGAGTCCAAGAGACCCAGTACCTC. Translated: CASSLTAGGVQETQYL.